A single sample gave rise to the 15 T cell receptor beta chains below, sequenced in a study of T cells in Graves' hyperthyroidism and ophthalmopathy. RNA transcripts provided the source from which TCR beta CDR3 regions were amplified. Initially, a first-round RT-PCR of the TCR CDR3 employed the HTBI primer set. TCRdb reprocessed the multiplex PCR reads via MiXCR and lists one record per CDR3 protein. Of about 610,000 distinct CDR3 sequences in the sample, more than 15% are singletons; the top ten hold around 3.5%. Sequenced input: blood. Every receptor here comes from a woman between 40 and 50 years old with Graves' ophthalmopathy.

The chain couples TRBV7-2 to TRBJ2-2, with D uncertain. The CDR3 has 13 amino acids. Trimming removed 5 bases at V and 6 bases at J, with 10 bases between. The germline CDR1 and CDR2 sequences are SGHTA and FQGNSA. The DNA for the CDR3 is TGTGCCAGCAGCCCGTTCTCGGCCGGGGAGCTGTTTTTT. Translating it yields CASSPFSAGELFF.

The V and J genes are TRBV7-8 and TRBJ1-6, with D hard to call. Germline V gives CDR1 SGHVS, CDR2 FQNEAQ. This CDR3 contains 16 residues. V was pared by 5 bases and J by 9 bases, with 20 bases between. CDR3 residues: CASSPNSGQVGSPLHF. CDR3 in DNA: TGTGCCAGCAGCCCCAACAGCGGCCAGGTTGGTTCACCCCTCCACTTT.

This clonotype occurred a few times. CDR3 sequence reads: CASTVEGASEQYF. The CDR3 DNA reads as TGTGCCAGCACAGTGGAGGGGGCCAGCGAGCAGTACTTC. This sequence joins TRBV7-9 and TRBJ2-7; a possible D gene is TRBD1 (7 bases). Deletions cut 7 bases from V and 6 bases from J, with 16 bases between. The V gene's germline CDR1 is SEHNR and CDR2 FQNEAQ (reference sequence). CDR3 size: 13 residues.

This clonotype was counted at least ten times. This CDR3 is CASSVDRGQPQHF. The CDR3 DNA reads as TGTGCCAGCAGTGTCGACAGAGGACAGCCCCAGCATTTT. The gene calls are TRBV7-3 and TRBJ1-5; possibly TRBD1 for D (5 bases). The CDR3 covers 13 residues. In germline, CDR1 is SGHTA, CDR2 FQGTGA. The V gene lost 6 bases and the J gene lost 7 bases, with 13 bases spanning the gap.

This clonotype was seen only a few times. This rearrangement joins TRBV25-1 to TRBJ2-3; 8 bases map to TRBD2. The germline gives CDR1 MGHDK, CDR2 SYGVNS. The CDR3 consists of 16 residues. V gave up 5 bases and J gave up 0 bases; unmatched junction bases: 7. CDR3 bases: TGTGCCAGCAGTTCGGGCGGGGGGACTAGCACAGATACGCAGTATTTT. Protein product: CASSSGGGTSTDTQYF. Variable domain in full (rest from reference TRBV25-1 and TRBJ2-3): EADIYQTPRYLVIGTGKKITLECSQTMGHDKMYWYQQDPGMELHLIHYSYGVNSTEKGDLSSESTVSRIRTEHFPLTLESARPSHTSQYLCASSSGGGTSTDTQYFGPGTRLTVL.

This clonotype was counted at least ten times. The J gene is TRBJ1-1, the V gene TRBV6-1; 9 nucleotides align to TRBD1. The J segment lost 0 bases and the V segment lost 2 bases, leaving 4 bases of the junction unmatched. The germline gives CDR1 MNHNS, CDR2 SASEGT. The CDR3 contains 16 residues. The CDR3 DNA is TGTGCCAGCAGTGAACAGACAGGGGGGGTGAACACTGAAGCTTTCTTT. The encoded protein is CASSEQTGGVNTEAFF.

The chain links TRBV20-1 to TRBJ1-1; D is uncertain. Germline CDR1 DFQATT, CDR2 SNEGSKA (reference sequence). Trimming removed 0 bases from V and 4 bases from J, with 9 bases in between. The CDR3 has 13 amino acids. CDR3 coding DNA: TGCAGTGCTAGAGATCTCGGACCCACTGAAGCTTTCTTT. Protein sequence: CSARDLGPTEAFF.

At least ten counts were recorded for this clonotype. The chain recombines TRBV2 with TRBJ2-7, with 8 bases lining up with TRBD2. Germline assignment: CDR1 SNHLY and CDR2 FYNNEI. V was pared by 2 bases and J by 5 bases, with 11 bases of the junction left unmatched. CDR3 length: 16 residues. As DNA, the CDR3 is TGTGCCAGCAGTGAATTCGGAGCGGGAGTGGGAAACGAGCAGTACTTC. Translation: CASSEFGAGVGNEQYF.

This clonotype was found many times. V and J are TRBV30 and TRBJ1-4; tentative D call: TRBD1 (5 bases). Deletions cut 0 bases from V and 3 bases from J, with 14 bases between. This CDR3 has 16 residues. Germline V lookup: CDR1 GTSNPN, CDR2 SVGIG (reference sequence). The CDR3 sequence is CAWSVGANAPNEKLFF. CDR3 bases: TGTGCCTGGAGTGTAGGGGCAAATGCGCCTAATGAAAAACTGTTTTTT.

The sample holds many counts of this clonotype. The chain carries TRBV6-5 and TRBJ2-7; 9 nucleotides line up with TRBD1. CDR1 and CDR2 from the germline V gene are MNHEY and SVGAGI. V gave up 5 bases and J gave up 0 bases; unmatched junction bases: 11. This CDR3 region has 17 residues. DNA of the CDR3: TGTGCCAGCAGTCACCGGGACAGGGCTAGATTCTCCTACGAGCAGTACTTC. Amino acid sequence: CASSHRDRARFSYEQYF.

This clonotype was seen many times. This rearrangement joins TRBV7-8 to TRBJ2-5; TRBD2 is a possible D gene (7 bases). Germline-derived CDR1 and CDR2 are SGHVS and FQNEAQ. With 9 bases removed from V and 5 bases from J, the gap between germline ends came to 19 bases. CDR3 length: 14 residues. CDR3 sequence reads: CASLWGGLGETQYF. The CDR3 nucleotides read TGTGCCAGTCTCTGGGGGGGCCTTGGGGAGACCCAGTACTTC.

The chain employs TRBV20-1 and TRBJ2-3; 9 bases are a match to TRBD1. The germline CDR1 and CDR2 sequences are DFQATT and SNEGSKA (reference sequence). The CDR3 has 14 residues. The junction had 10 bases not matched to a gene; V was cut back by 6 bases and J by 6 bases. CDR3 residues: CSADTGQGWDTQYF. In DNA, the CDR3 is TGCAGTGCAGATACCGGACAGGGGTGGGATACGCAGTATTTT.

The rearrangement links TRBV11-1 to TRBJ2-5; no firm D call. The CDR3 length is 13 residues. Germline V gene data show CDR1 as SGHAT and CDR2 as FQDESV (reference sequence). Trimming removed 1 base from V and 5 bases from J, with 8 bases in between. The CDR3 is CASSLETLETQYF. CDR3 DNA sequence: TGTGCCAGCAGCTTAGAGACCTTGGAGACCCAGTACTTC.

This clonotype was recorded at least ten times. The V gene is TRBV18, the J gene TRBJ1-1; the D gene is possibly TRBD1 (5 bases). The CDR3 runs to 14 residues. The germline CDR1 and CDR2 sequences are KGHSH and LQKENI. Trimming removed 0 bases at V and 5 bases at J, with 10 bases between. CDR3 sequence: CASSPPEGRTEAFF. In nucleotides, the CDR3 is TGTGCCAGCTCACCACCGGAGGGGAGGACTGAAGCTTTCTTT.

A few counts support this clonotype. At one boundary the junction diverges from the germline segment, which might be a read error. J is TRBJ1-4 and V is TRBV20-1; D unclear. This CDR3 contains 10 residues. Germline CDR1 is DFQATT and CDR2 is SNEGSKA (reference sequence). CDR3 amino acids: CSATNEKLFF. CDR3 nucleotide sequence: TGCAGTGCAACAAATGAAAAACTGTTTTTT.